This T cell receptor beta chain was observed in a study of Graves' ophthalmopathy and Graves' hyperthyroidism. Looked up from germline, CDR1 is MGHRA and CDR2 is YSYEKL. The CDR3 spans 15 residues. V lost 3 bases and J 2 bases, leaving 14 bases between the germline ends. This clonotype has only a few counts. As the CDR3 is not closed by the conserved phenylalanine or tryptophan, this likely results from a read error. Researchers took RNA transcripts and amplified TCR beta CDR3 regions from them. The first-round RT-PCR employed HTBI primers together with the Qiagen OneStep RT-PCR kit. A multiplex PCR was then performed as the second round. Via MiXCR, TCRdb re-called the multiplex PCR reads, giving one row per CDR3 protein. The repertoire consists of about 590,000 distinct CDR3 sequences, with 35% to 40% occurring once and the leading ten covering about 4.6%.

V is TRBV4-1 and J is TRBJ2-7, with D tentatively TRBD2 (5 bases). The receptor was derived from an adult man with Graves' hyperthyroidism. The sample was peripheral blood or thyroid tissue (not recorded which). Here the CDR3 reads CASSHYIEGTYEQYS. The CDR3 DNA reads TGCGCCAGCAGCCATTATATCGAGGGCACCTACGAGCAGTACTCC.